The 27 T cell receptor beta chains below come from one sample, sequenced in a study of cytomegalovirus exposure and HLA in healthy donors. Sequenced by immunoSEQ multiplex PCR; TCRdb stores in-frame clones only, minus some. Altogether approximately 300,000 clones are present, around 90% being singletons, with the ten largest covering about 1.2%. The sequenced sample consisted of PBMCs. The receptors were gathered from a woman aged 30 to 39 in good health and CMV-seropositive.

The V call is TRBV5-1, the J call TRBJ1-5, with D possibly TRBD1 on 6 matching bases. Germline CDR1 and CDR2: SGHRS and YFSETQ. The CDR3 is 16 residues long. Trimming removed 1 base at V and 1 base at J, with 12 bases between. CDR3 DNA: TGCGCCAGCAGCTTGACAGGGCTGGGGAGCAATCAGCCCCAGCATTTT. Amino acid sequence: CASSLTGLGSNQPQHF.

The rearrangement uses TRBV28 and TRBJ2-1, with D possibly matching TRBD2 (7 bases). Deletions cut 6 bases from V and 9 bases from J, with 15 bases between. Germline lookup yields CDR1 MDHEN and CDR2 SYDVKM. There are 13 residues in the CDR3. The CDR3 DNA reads TGTGCCAGCAGCTCTCCTCGGGGGGCTGAGCAGTTCTTC. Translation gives CASSSPRGAEQFF.

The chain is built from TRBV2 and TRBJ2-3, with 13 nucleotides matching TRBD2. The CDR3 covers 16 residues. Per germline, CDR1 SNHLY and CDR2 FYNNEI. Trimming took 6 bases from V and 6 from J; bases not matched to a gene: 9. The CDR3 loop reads CASSPTGLAGSDTQYF. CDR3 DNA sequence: TGTGCCAGCAGCCCCACGGGACTAGCGGGGTCGGATACGCAGTATTTT.

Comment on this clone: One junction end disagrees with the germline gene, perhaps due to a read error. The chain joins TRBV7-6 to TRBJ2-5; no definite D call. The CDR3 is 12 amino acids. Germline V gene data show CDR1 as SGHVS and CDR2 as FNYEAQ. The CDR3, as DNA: TGTGCCAGCAGCCCACATCAAGGGACCCAGTACTTC. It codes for CASSPHQGTQYF.

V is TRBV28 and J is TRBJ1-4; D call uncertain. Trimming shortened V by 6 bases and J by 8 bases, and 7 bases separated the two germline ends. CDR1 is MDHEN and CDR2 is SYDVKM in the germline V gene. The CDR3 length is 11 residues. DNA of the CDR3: TGTGCCAGCAGCTACATCGAAAAACTGTTTTTT. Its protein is CASSYIEKLFF.

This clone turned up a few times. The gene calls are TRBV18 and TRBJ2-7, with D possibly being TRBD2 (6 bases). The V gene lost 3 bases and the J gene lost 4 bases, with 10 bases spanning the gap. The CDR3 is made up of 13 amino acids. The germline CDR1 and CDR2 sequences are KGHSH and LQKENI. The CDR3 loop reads CASSPIAEYEQYF. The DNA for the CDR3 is TGTGCCAGCTCACCCATAGCGGAATACGAGCAGTACTTC.

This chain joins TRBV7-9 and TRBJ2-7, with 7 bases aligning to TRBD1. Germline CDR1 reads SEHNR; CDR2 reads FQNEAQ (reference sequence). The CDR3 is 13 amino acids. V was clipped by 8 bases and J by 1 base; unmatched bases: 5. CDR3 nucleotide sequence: TGTGCCAGCTTGGCAGGGGGTTCCTACGAGCAGTACTTC. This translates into CASLAGGSYEQYF. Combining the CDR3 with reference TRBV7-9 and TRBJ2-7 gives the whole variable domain DTGVSQNPRHKITKRGQNVTFRCDPISEHNRLYWYRQTLGQGPEFLTYFQNEAQLEKSRLLSDRFSAERPKGSFSTLEIQRTEQGDSAMYLCASLAGGSYEQYFGPGTRLTVT.

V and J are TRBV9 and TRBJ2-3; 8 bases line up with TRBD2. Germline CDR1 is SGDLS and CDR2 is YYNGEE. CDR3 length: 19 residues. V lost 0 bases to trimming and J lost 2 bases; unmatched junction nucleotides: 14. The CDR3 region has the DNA TGTGCCAGCAGCGTAGCCACCCTAAGGGGACTAGAGGCCACAGATACGCAGTATTTT. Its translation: CASSVATLRGLEATDTQYF.

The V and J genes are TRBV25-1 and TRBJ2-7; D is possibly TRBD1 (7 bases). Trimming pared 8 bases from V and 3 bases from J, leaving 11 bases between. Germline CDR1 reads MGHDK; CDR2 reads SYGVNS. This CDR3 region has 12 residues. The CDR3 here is CASGGGGYEQYF. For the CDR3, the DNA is TGTGCCAGCGGAGGGGGCGGCTACGAGCAGTACTTC.

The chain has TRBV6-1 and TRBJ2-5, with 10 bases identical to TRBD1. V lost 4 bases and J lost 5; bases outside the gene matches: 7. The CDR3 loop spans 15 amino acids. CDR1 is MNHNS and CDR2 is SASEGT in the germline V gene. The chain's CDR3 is CASSVIKTGGETQYF. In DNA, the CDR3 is TGTGCCAGCAGTGTAATCAAGACAGGGGGCGAGACCCAGTACTTC.

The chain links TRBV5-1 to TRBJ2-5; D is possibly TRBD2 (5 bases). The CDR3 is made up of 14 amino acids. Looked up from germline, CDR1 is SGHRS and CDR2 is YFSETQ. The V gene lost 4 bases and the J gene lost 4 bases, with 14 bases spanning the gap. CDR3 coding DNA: TGCGCCAGCAGCCGGGGAGACTATTCAGAGACCCAGTACTTC. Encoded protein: CASSRGDYSETQYF.

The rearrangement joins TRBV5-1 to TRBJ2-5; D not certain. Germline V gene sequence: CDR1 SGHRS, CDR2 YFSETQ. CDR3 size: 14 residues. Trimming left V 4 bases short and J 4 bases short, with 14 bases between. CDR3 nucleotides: TGCGCCAGCAGCCCCCTGGGCTACCGAGAGACCCAGTACTTC. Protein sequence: CASSPLGYRETQYF.

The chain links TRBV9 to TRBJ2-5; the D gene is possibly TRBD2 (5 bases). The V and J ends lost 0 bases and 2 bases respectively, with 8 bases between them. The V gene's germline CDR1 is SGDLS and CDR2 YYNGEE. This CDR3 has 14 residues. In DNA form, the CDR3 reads TGTGCCAGCAGCGTAGGTAGCGCGCAAGAGACCCAGTACTTC. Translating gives CASSVGSAQETQYF.

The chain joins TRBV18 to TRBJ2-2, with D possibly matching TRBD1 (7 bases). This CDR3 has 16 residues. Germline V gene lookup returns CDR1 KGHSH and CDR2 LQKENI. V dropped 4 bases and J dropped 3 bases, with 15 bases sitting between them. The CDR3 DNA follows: TGTGCCAGCTCACTCCGACAGGGAGGTTACACCGGGGAGCTGTTTTTT. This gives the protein CASSLRQGGYTGELFF.

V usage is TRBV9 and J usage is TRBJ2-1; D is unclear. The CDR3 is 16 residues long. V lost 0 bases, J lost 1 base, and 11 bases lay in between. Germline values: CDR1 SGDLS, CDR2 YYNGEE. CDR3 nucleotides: TGTGCCAGCAGCGTAGGAGGACGAGGTTCCTACAATGAGCAGTTCTTC. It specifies CASSVGGRGSYNEQFF.

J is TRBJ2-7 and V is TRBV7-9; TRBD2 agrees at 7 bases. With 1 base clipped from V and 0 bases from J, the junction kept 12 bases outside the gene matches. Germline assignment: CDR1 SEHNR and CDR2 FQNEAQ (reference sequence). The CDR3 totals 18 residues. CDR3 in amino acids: CASSLGYGGSRLSYEQYF. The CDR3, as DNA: TGTGCCAGCAGCTTAGGATACGGGGGGTCCCGTCTCTCCTACGAGCAGTACTTC. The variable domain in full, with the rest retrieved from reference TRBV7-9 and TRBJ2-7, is DTGVSQNPRHKITKRGQNVTFRCDPISEHNRLYWYRQTLGQGPEFLTYFQNEAQLEKSRLLSDRFSAERPKGSFSTLEIQRTEQGDSAMYLCASSLGYGGSRLSYEQYFGPGTRLTVT.

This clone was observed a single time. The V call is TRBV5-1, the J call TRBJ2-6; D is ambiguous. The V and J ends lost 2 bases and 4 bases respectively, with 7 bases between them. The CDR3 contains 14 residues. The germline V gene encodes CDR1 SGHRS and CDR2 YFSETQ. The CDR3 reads CASSFRSGANVLTF. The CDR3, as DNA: TGCGCCAGCAGCTTCCGGTCCGGGGCCAACGTCCTGACTTTC.

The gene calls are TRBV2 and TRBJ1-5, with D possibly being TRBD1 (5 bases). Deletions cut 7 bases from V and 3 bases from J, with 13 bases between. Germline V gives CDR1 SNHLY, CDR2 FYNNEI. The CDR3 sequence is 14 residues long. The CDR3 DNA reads TGTGCCAGCACCAGCGGGGCCACCAATCAGCCCCAGCATTTT. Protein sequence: CASTSGATNQPQHF. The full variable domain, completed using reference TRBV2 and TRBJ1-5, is EPEVTQTPSHQVTQMGQEVILRCVPISNHLYFYWYRQILGQKVEFLVSFYNNEISEKSEIFDDQFSVERPDGSNFTLKIRSTKLEDSAMYFCASTSGATNQPQHFGDGTRLSIL.

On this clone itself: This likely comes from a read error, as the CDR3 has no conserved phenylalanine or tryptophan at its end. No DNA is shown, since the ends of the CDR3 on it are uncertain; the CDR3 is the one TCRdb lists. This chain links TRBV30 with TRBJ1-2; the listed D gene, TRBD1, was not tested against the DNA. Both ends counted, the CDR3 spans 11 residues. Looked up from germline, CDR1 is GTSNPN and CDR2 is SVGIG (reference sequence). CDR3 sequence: CAWSVGRQALI.

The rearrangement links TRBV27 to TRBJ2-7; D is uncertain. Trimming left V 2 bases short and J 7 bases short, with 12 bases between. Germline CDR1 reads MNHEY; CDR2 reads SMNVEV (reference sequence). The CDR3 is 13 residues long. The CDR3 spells CASSLGSLGEQYF. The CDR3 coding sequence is TGTGCCAGCAGTTTAGGCTCTCTCGGGGAGCAGTACTTC.

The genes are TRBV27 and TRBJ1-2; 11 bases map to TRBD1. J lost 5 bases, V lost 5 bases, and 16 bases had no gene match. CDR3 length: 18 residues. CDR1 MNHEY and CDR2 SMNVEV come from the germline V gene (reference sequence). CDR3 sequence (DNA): TGTGCCAGCAGTCCAAGGACAGGGGGCCCCTCTATTCGATATGGCTACACCTTC. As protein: CASSPRTGGPSIRYGYTF.

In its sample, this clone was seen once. As DNA, the CDR3 is TGTGCCAGCAGCTCGCAGCGGGAGGGACGCACAGATACGCAGTATTTT. It is translated as CASSSQREGRTDTQYF. The chain is built from TRBV13 and TRBJ2-3; the match to TRBD2 covers 10 bases. The CDR3 length is 16 residues. The trim removed 4 bases at V and 1 base at J, leaving 5 bases unmatched. Germline assignment: CDR1 PRHDT and CDR2 FYEKMQ (reference sequence).

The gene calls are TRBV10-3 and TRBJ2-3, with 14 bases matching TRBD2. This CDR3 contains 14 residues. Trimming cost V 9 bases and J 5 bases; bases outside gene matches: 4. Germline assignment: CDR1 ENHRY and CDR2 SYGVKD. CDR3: CAIGTSGREDTQYF. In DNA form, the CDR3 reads TGTGCCATTGGGACTAGCGGGAGAGAAGATACGCAGTATTTT.

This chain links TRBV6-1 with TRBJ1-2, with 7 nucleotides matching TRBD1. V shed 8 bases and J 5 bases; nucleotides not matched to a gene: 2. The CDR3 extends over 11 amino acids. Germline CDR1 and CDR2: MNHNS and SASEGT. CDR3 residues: CASLTGYGYTF. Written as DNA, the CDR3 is TGTGCCAGCTTGACAGGGTATGGCTACACCTTC.

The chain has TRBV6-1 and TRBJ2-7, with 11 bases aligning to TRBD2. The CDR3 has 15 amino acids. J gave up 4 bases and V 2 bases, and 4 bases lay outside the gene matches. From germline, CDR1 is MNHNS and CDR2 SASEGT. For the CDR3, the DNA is TGTGCCAGCAGTGAAACAACTAGCGGGGGATACGAGCAGTACTTC. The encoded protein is CASSETTSGGYEQYF.

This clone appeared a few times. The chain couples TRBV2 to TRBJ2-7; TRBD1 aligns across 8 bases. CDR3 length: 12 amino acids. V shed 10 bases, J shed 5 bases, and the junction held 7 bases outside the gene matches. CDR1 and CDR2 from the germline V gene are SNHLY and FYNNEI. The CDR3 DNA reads TGTGCCACACGGACAGGGTTCGACGAGCAGTACTTC. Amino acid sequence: CATRTGFDEQYF.

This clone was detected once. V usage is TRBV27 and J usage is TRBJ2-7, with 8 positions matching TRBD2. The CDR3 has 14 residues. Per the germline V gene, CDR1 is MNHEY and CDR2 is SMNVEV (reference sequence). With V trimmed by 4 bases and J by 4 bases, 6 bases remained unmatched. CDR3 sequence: CASSSSGPPYEQYF. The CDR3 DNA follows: TGTGCCAGCAGTTCTAGCGGGCCACCTTACGAGCAGTACTTC.